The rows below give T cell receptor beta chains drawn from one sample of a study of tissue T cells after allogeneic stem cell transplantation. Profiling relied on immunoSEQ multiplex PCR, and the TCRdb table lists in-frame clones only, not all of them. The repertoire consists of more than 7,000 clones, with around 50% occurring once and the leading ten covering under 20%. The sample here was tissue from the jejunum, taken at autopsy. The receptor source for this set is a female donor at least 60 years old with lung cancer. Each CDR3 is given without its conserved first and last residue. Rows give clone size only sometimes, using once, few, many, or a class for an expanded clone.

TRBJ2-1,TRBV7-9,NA,ASSLTAYNEQF
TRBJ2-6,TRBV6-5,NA,ASRIGGSGANVLT
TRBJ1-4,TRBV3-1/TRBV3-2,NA,ASSQGTGSVKLF
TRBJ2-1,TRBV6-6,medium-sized,ASRTLAGRPGEQF
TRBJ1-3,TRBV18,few,ASSRNRQGNQENTIY
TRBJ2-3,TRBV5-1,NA,ASSSRTGTDTQY
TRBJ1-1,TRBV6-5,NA,ASSYSGGENEAF
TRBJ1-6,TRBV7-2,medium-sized,ASSLAQGLNSPLH
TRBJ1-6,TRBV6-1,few,ASSESGRFNSPLH
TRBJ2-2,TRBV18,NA,ASSPPGNTGELF
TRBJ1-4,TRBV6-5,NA,ASTRDRGGEKLF
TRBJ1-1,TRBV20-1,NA,SAWGDTEAF
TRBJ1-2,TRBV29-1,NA,SVGGQAQGYT
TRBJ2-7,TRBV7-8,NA,ASSLGPGTGELPYEQY
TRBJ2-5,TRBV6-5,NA,ASSPSGRVASQY
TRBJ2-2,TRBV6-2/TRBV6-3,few,ASSYRGTQNTGELF
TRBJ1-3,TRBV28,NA,ASSSYSSGNTIY
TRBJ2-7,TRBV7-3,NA,ASSPQGQGAHEQY
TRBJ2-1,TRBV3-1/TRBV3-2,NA,ASESYYPNEQF
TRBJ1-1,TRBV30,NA,AWKGNLNTEAF
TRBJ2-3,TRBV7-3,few,ASSLSGTGGSDTQY
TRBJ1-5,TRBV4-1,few,ASSQDREKNQPQH